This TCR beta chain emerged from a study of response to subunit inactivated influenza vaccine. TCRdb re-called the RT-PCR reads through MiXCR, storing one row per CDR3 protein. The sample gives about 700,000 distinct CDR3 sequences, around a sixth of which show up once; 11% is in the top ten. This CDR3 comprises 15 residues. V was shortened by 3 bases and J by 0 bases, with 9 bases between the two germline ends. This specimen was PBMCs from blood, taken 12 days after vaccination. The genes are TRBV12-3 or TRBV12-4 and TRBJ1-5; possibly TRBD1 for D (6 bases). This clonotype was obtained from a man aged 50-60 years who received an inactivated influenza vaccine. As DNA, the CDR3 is TGTGCCAGCAGTTTTCGGGGGCATAGCAATCAGCCCCAGCATTTT. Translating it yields CASSFRGHSNQPQHF.